The 31 T cell receptor beta chains given below trace back to one sample, sequenced in a study of OX40 agonist ivuxolimab in advanced cancers. Sequenced by immunoSEQ multiplex PCR; TCRdb stores in-frame clones only, minus some. The repertoire has about 76,000 clones, 80% to 90% of them found once; the top ten carry roughly 6%. The source material was CD4+ or CD8+ T cells sorted from blood, sampled in a trial of the OX40 agonist ivuxolimab. The receptors stem from an adult with an advanced solid tumor such as melanoma, head and neck, liver or kidney cancer.

The rearrangement uses TRBV6-6 and TRBJ1-4; perhaps TRBD1 as D (6 bases). Trimming shortened V by 4 bases and J by 7 bases, and 13 bases separated the two germline ends. CDR3 length: 14 amino acids. CDR1 MNHNY and CDR2 SVGAGI come from the germline V gene (reference sequence). Here the CDR3 DNA reads TGTGCCAGCAGTTGGTGGGGGCCCGGTGAAAAACTGTTTTTT. Its protein is CASSWWGPGEKLFF.

This clone was counted only a few times. The chain uses TRBV6-5 and TRBJ2-3; D unclear. Germline assignment: CDR1 MNHEY and CDR2 SVGAGI. The CDR3 sequence is 14 residues long. V gave up 0 bases and J gave up 4 bases, with 8 bases separating them. CDR3 region: CASSYSYYPDTQYF. In nucleotides, the CDR3 is TGTGCCAGCAGTTACTCGTACTACCCAGATACGCAGTATTTT.

The J gene is TRBJ1-1, the V gene TRBV11-1, with D hard to call. Germline assignment: CDR1 SGHAT and CDR2 FQDESV (reference sequence). V lost 3 bases and J 5 bases, leaving 13 bases between the germline ends. The CDR3 has 14 amino acids. The CDR3 spells CASSFPQRGTEAFF. CDR3 DNA: TGTGCCAGCAGCTTCCCCCAACGGGGAACTGAAGCTTTCTTT.

This chain joins TRBV2 and TRBJ2-1; 7 bases map to TRBD1. Germline assignment: CDR1 SNHLY and CDR2 FYNNEI. CDR3 length: 14 amino acids. V lost 6 bases and J lost 5; bases outside the gene matches: 7. The CDR3 DNA follows: TGTGCCAGCAGAACACAGGGGCCGAACAATGAGCAGTTCTTC. It yields the protein CASRTQGPNNEQFF.

The chain uses TRBV19 and TRBJ1-6; 8 bases are shared with TRBD1. CDR3 length: 15 residues. Germline CDR1 is LNHDA and CDR2 is SQIVND (reference sequence). The trim removed 1 base at V and 10 bases at J, leaving 6 bases unmatched. Here the CDR3 DNA reads TGTGCCAGTAGTATAGGTGGGACAGGTTTCTCACCCCTCCACTTT. This gives the protein CASSIGGTGFSPLHF.

The chain joins TRBV19 to TRBJ1-1; no clear D. The length of the CDR3 is 14 residues. V was shortened by 5 bases and J by 0 bases, with 10 bases between the two germline ends. Germline CDR1 LNHDA, CDR2 SQIVND (reference sequence). The CDR3 nucleotides read TGTGCCAGTAGTGTGACATCTATGAACACTGAAGCTTTCTTT. Its protein product is CASSVTSMNTEAFF.

V is TRBV5-6 and J is TRBJ1-6, with 12 bases matching TRBD1. CDR1 SGHDT and CDR2 YYEEEE come from the germline V gene. This CDR3 has 16 residues. The V segment lost 0 bases and the J segment 9 bases; nucleotides outside the gene matches: 4. This chain's CDR3 is CASSLAGTGGSSPLHF. DNA of the CDR3: TGTGCCAGCAGCTTGGCGGGGACAGGGGGCAGTTCACCCCTCCACTTT.

This clone was seen a single time. This chain joins TRBV7-3 and TRBJ2-3; D remains unclear. Trimming removed 2 bases at V and 5 bases at J, with 2 bases between. In germline, CDR1 is SGHTA, CDR2 FQGTGA. The CDR3 extends over 11 amino acids. CDR3 loop: CASSLVDTQYF. The DNA for the CDR3 is TGTGCCAGCAGCTTAGTAGATACGCAGTATTTT.

V and J are TRBV9 and TRBJ2-5, with 11 bases aligning to TRBD2. This CDR3 region has 14 residues. The germline CDR1 and CDR2 sequences are SGDLS and YYNGEE. V lost 3 bases, J lost 6 bases, and 4 bases stayed unmatched. DNA for the CDR3: TGTGCCAGCAGCGCGGGACTAGCGGAGAAGACCCAGTACTTC. Its protein is CASSAGLAEKTQYF.

This chain links TRBV2 with TRBJ2-1, with 12 bases aligning to TRBD2. V trimming: 7 bases; J trimming: 10 bases; junction bases outside the gene matches: 8. Per the germline V gene, CDR1 is SNHLY and CDR2 is FYNNEI. The CDR3 is 14 residues long. This CDR3 is CASTGLAGRGEQFF. The CDR3 DNA reads as TGTGCCAGCACCGGACTAGCGGGGCGGGGGGAGCAGTTCTTC.

The chain is built from TRBV18 and TRBJ2-5; D is undetermined. Per germline, CDR1 KGHSH and CDR2 LQKENI. The V and J ends lost 0 bases and 4 bases respectively, with 9 bases between them. This CDR3 has 14 amino acids. This CDR3 reads CASSPPRLVETQYF. Written as DNA, the CDR3 is TGTGCCAGCTCACCACCGAGGCTGGTAGAGACCCAGTACTTC.

The chain is built from TRBV5-6 and TRBJ2-2, with D maybe TRBD1 (6 bases). The CDR3 extends over 14 amino acids. The V end lost 6 bases, the J end lost 3 bases, and 12 bases lay between the germline ends. Germline-derived CDR1 and CDR2 are SGHDT and YYEEEE. The CDR3 bases are TGTGCCAGCAAGAGGACAGATTACACCGGGGAGCTGTTTTTT. Amino acids: CASKRTDYTGELFF.

The chain employs TRBV11-3 and TRBJ2-2; D unresolved. Germline V CDR1 and CDR2: SGHNT, YENEEA. This CDR3 region has 15 residues. The V end was cut by 0 bases, the J end by 2 bases, with 7 bases between. The CDR3 bases are TGTGCCAGCAGCTTAGATTGGCCCAACACCGGGGAGCTGTTTTTT. Translation gives CASSLDWPNTGELFF.

This sequence joins TRBV6-5 and TRBJ2-5; D unclear. The CDR3 is 14 residues long. Trimming took off 6 bases at V and 3 bases at J, with 14 bases between the two ends. Germline values: CDR1 MNHEY, CDR2 SVGAGI. The CDR3: CASSRTEPKETQYF. CDR3 DNA sequence: TGTGCCAGCAGCAGGACGGAACCTAAAGAGACCCAGTACTTC.

The CDR3 DNA reads as TGTGCCAGCAGCCGCAGGACTAGCGGGGGTAGATACCCCGATACGCAGTATTTT. Residues: CASSRRTSGGRYPDTQYF. The chain has TRBV13 and TRBJ2-3, with 13 nucleotides matching TRBD2. CDR3 length equals 18 residues. Germline-derived CDR1 and CDR2 are PRHDT and FYEKMQ (reference sequence). With 5 bases clipped from V and 6 bases from J, the junction kept 14 bases outside the gene matches.

For the CDR3, the DNA is TGTGCCAGCTTCGGCAGGCGGGAGAAAGAGACAGATACGCAGTATTTT. Encoded protein: CASFGRREKETDTQYF. V is TRBV2 and J is TRBJ2-3, with 7 bases aligning to TRBD2. V trimming: 8 bases; J trimming: 3 bases; junction bases outside the gene matches: 14. The CDR3 runs to 16 residues. CDR1 is SNHLY, CDR2 FYNNEI, per germline.

In nucleotides, the CDR3 is TGTGCCAGCTCCCTCCGGGGCCCAGGAACAGATACGCAGTATTTT. Translating it yields CASSLRGPGTDTQYF. The J gene is TRBJ2-3, the V gene TRBV18; D may correspond to TRBD1 or TRBD2 (5 bases each). Germline assignment: CDR1 KGHSH and CDR2 LQKENI. V was pared by 6 bases and J by 3 bases, with 16 bases between. The CDR3 spans 15 residues.

V and J are TRBV7-9 and TRBJ2-2; D is uncertain. The CDR3 sequence is 13 residues long. Trimming took off 5 bases at V and 6 bases at J, with 10 bases between the two ends. CDR1 SEHNR and CDR2 FQNEAQ come from the germline V gene (reference sequence). The CDR3 DNA reads TGTGCCAGCAGCCCCCCGTCTTCCGGGGAGCTGTTTTTT. This sequence encodes CASSPPSSGELFF.

V usage is TRBV27 and J usage is TRBJ2-5; D gene uncertain. The end of the DNA is better explained by TRBJ2-7, so the J call may be wrong. Looked up from germline, CDR1 is MNHEY and CDR2 is SMNVEV (reference sequence). The CDR3 runs 10 residues. The chain's CDR3 is CASGYYEQYF. CDR3 nucleotides: TGTGCCAGCGGTTACTACGAGCAGTACTTC.

This clone was detected only once. The CDR3: CASSSRGRGELFF. The CDR3 DNA reads as TGTGCCAGCAGCTCGCGGGGACGAGGGGAGCTGTTTTTT. The J gene is TRBJ2-2, the V gene TRBV7-6; a possible D gene is TRBD2 (6 bases). The V gene lost 4 bases and the J gene lost 8 bases, with 11 bases spanning the gap. The CDR3 is 13 amino acids. Germline loops: CDR1 SGHVS, CDR2 FNYEAQ.

As for this clone: A read error may account for a junction end that differs from germline. Other DNA sequences in this specimen translate into the identical CDR3. This chain connects TRBV7-9 to TRBJ1-1; D not certain. The CDR3 has 15 amino acids. Germline V gives CDR1 SEHNR, CDR2 FQNEAQ (reference sequence). The CDR3 here is CASSQYAATYTEAFF. The DNA for the CDR3 is TGCGCCAGCAGCCAGTACGCCGCTACTTACACTGAAGCTTTCTTT.

By share, this clone ranks as medium-sized. V gene TRBV19 combines with J gene TRBJ1-3; no clear D. Trimming pared 8 bases from V and 0 bases from J, leaving 11 bases between. CDR1 and CDR2 from the germline V gene are LNHDA and SQIVND (reference sequence). The CDR3 totals 14 residues. CDR3 amino acids: CASQATFSGNTIYF. The CDR3 nucleotides read TGTGCCAGTCAGGCTACCTTCTCTGGAAACACCATATATTTT. The full variable domain, its missing parts supplied by reference TRBV19 and TRBJ1-3, is DGGITQSPKYLFRKEGQNVTLSCEQNLNHDAMYWYRQDPGQGLRLIYYSQIVNDFQKGDIAEGYSVSREKKESFPLTVTSAQKNPTAFYLCASQATFSGNTIYFGEGSWLTVV.

This clone was seen just once. The chain joins TRBV5-6 to TRBJ2-1; TRBD2 aligns across 13 bases. This CDR3 has 15 residues. The germline V gene has CDR1 SGHDT and CDR2 YYEEEE. The trim removed 4 bases at V and 7 bases at J, leaving 5 bases unmatched. The CDR3 protein is CASSPGLAGVNEQFF. CDR3 bases: TGTGCCAGCAGCCCCGGACTAGCGGGAGTGAATGAGCAGTTCTTC.

The gene calls are TRBV4-3 and TRBJ1-4; D might be TRBD1 (5 bases). CDR3 size: 14 residues. The V end lost 6 bases, the J end lost 5 bases, and 13 bases lay between the germline ends. Germline V CDR1 and CDR2: LGHNA, YSLEER. CDR3 residues: CASRKGVANEKLFF. The CDR3 bases are TGCGCCAGCAGGAAAGGGGTGGCGAATGAAAAACTGTTTTTT.

The V gene is TRBV14, the J gene TRBJ2-7, with D unclear. Germline CDR1 and CDR2: SGHDN and FVKESK. The CDR3 runs to 13 residues. Trimming removed 1 base at V and 4 bases at J, with 8 bases between. The CDR3 is CASSQGLLYEQYF. The DNA of the CDR3 is TGTGCCAGCAGCCAAGGATTGCTTTACGAGCAGTACTTC.

The gene calls are TRBV10-3 and TRBJ1-5; a weak D match, TRBD1 (6 bases). V was cut by 0 bases and J by 3 bases, with 12 bases left in between. This CDR3 spans 16 amino acids. Germline V lookup: CDR1 ENHRY, CDR2 SYGVKD. As DNA, the CDR3 is TGTGCCATCAGTGAGTCGCAACAGGGTGACAATCAGCCCCAGCATTTT. Encoded protein: CAISESQQGDNQPQHF.

The chain links TRBV7-2 to TRBJ2-1, with D possibly being TRBD1 (5 bases). The germline V and J ends were trimmed by 1 base and 12 bases, with 19 bases remaining between them. This CDR3 contains 15 residues. Germline V CDR1 and CDR2: SGHTA, FQGNSA. The CDR3 bases are TGTGCCAGCAGCTTAGAAGGGGCTAGGGCCGTCTGGCAGTTCTTC. Protein: CASSLEGARAVWQFF.

The rearrangement joins TRBV7-9 to TRBJ1-6, with 7 positions matching TRBD1. CDR1 SEHNR and CDR2 FQNEAQ come from the germline V gene (reference sequence). The CDR3 loop spans 14 amino acids. V dropped 5 bases and J dropped 6; count of bases not matched to a gene: 4. The CDR3 DNA follows: TGTGCCAGCAGCAAGGGACAGATTAATTCACCCCTCCACTTT. Protein: CASSKGQINSPLHF.

This rearrangement joins TRBV29-1 to TRBJ1-3; D gene ambiguous. Germline values: CDR1 SQVTM, CDR2 ANQGSEA. The CDR3 sequence is 13 residues long. Deletions cut 1 base from V and 6 bases from J, with 10 bases between. The CDR3 loop is CSVEGLTENTIYF. The CDR3 DNA sequence: TGCAGCGTTGAAGGCCTAACAGAAAACACCATATATTTT. Full variable domain (missing parts from reference TRBV29-1 and TRBJ1-3): SAVISQKPSRDICQRGTSLTIQCQVDSQVTMMFWYRQQPGQSLTLIATANQGSEATYESGFVIDKFPISRPNLTFSTLTVSNMSPEDSSIYLCSVEGLTENTIYFGEGSWLTVV.

The gene calls are TRBV7-6 and TRBJ1-6; D is undetermined. This CDR3 spans 15 amino acids. The V gene's germline CDR1 is SGHVS and CDR2 FNYEAQ. V lost 3 bases to trimming and J lost 5 bases, with 11 bases between them. As DNA, the CDR3 is TGTGCCAGCAGCTTGGCAGCTTTTAATAATTCACCCCTCCACTTT. It specifies CASSLAAFNNSPLHF.

This clone was observed a handful of times. CDR3 region: CASSLRTGRLNTEAFF. The CDR3 DNA follows: TGTGCCAGCAGCCTAAGGACAGGGAGACTTAACACTGAAGCTTTCTTT. This chain links TRBV7-8 with TRBJ1-1; 8 bases fit TRBD1. The germline V gene has CDR1 SGHVS and CDR2 FQNEAQ. V dropped 5 bases and J dropped 2; count of bases not matched to a gene: 10. The CDR3 is 16 amino acids.